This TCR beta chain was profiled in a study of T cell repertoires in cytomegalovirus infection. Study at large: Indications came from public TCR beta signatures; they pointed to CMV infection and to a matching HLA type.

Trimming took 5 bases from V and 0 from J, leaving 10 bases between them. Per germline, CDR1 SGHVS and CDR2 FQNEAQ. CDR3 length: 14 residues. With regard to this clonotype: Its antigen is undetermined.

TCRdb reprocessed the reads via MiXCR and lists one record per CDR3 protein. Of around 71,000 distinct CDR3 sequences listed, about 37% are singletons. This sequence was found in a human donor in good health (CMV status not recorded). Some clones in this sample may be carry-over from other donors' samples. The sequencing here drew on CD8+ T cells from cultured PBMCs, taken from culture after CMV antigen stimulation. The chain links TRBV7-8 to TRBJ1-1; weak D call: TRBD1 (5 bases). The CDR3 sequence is CASSAGTVNTEAFF. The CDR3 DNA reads TGTGCCAGCAGCGCCGGGACGGTGAACACTGAAGCTTTCTTT.